The 10 T cell receptor beta chains below were found in one sample sequenced in a study of metastatic and nonmetastatic thyroid tumors. TCRdb recomputed clones from the PCR reads via MiXCR. The sample shows 35,000 to 40,000 clones, about 25% of them seen only once. Thyroid surgery had not been preceded by any treatment in any patient. Sequenced material: blood. These receptors all come from a female donor with papillary thyroid cancer or a benign thyroid nodule (not recorded which). Some clones in this sample may be carry-over from other donors' samples.

This clone is judged medium-sized. The chain joins TRBV28 to TRBJ1-2; no clear D gene. In germline, CDR1 is MDHEN, CDR2 SYDVKM. V lost 7 bases and J lost 5, with 14 bases in between. The CDR3 runs to 13 residues. CDR3 loop: CASIQDRGYGYTF. CDR3 bases: TGTGCCAGCATCCAAGATCGGGGTTATGGCTACACCTTC.

The V and J genes are TRBV5-4 and TRBJ1-6, with D perhaps TRBD1 (6 bases). Trimming removed 0 bases at V and 5 bases at J, with 9 bases between. The germline V gene encodes CDR1 SGHNT and CDR2 YYREEE (reference sequence). There are 15 residues in the CDR3. The CDR3 is CASSLAGANNSPLHF. For the CDR3, the DNA is TGTGCCAGCAGCTTGGCGGGGGCTAATAATTCACCCCTCCACTTT.

The chain employs TRBV9 and TRBJ2-7, with 13 bases that match TRBD2. CDR1 and CDR2 from the germline V gene are SGDLS and YYNGEE. The length of the CDR3 is 17 residues. J gave up 5 bases and V 3 bases, and 11 bases lay outside the gene matches. CDR3 in amino acids: CASSASMGLAGTHEQYF. CDR3 coding DNA: TGTGCCAGCAGCGCCAGCATGGGACTAGCGGGAACCCACGAGCAGTACTTC.

Ten or more counts support this clone. The CDR3 spells CAWSVRGRTYGYTF. The CDR3 DNA follows: TGTGCCTGGAGTGTACGCGGGAGAACCTATGGCTACACCTTC. V gene TRBV30 combines with J gene TRBJ1-2; D gene uncertain. The germline V gene has CDR1 GTSNPN and CDR2 SVGIG (reference sequence). The V end was cut by 0 bases, the J end by 4 bases, with 12 bases between. The CDR3 totals 14 residues.

This clone is medium-sized within its sample. This chain joins TRBV28 and TRBJ1-1; D unresolved. CDR1 and CDR2 from the germline V gene are MDHEN and SYDVKM. This CDR3 is built from 11 residues. V shed 8 bases and J shed 7 bases, with 11 bases lying between them. The CDR3 loop reads CASPDGDEAFF. The CDR3 DNA sequence: TGTGCCAGCCCGGACGGAGATGAAGCTTTCTTT.

By share of the sample, this clone is medium-sized. This chain links TRBV6-5 with TRBJ1-2; TRBD1 matches at 7 bases. In germline, CDR1 is MNHEY, CDR2 SVGAGI. V shed 2 bases, J shed 6 bases, and the junction held 3 bases outside the gene matches. The CDR3 extends over 13 amino acids. CDR3: CASSYGTVNGYTF. DNA for the CDR3: TGTGCCAGCAGTTACGGGACAGTTAATGGCTACACCTTC.

This sequence joins TRBV3-1 and TRBJ1-2; weak D call: TRBD1 (6 bases). There are 15 residues in the CDR3. V was shortened by 7 bases and J by 8 bases, with 23 bases between the two germline ends. The germline gives CDR1 LGHDT, CDR2 YNNKEL (reference sequence). The CDR3 DNA reads as TGTGCCAGCATCCTACCAGGGGAAGGGTTACGCGGCTACACCTTC. It encodes CASILPGEGLRGYTF.

The chain recombines TRBV4-1 with TRBJ1-2; D not resolved. Germline V CDR1 and CDR2: MGHRA, YSYEKL. The CDR3 totals 17 residues. V lost 0 bases to trimming and J lost 0 bases, with 14 bases between them. The CDR3 bases are TGCGCCAGCAGCCAAGATAGGGCTACAATTTCTAACTATGGCTACACCTTC. Encoded protein: CASSQDRATISNYGYTF.

About this clone: One end of the junction does not line up with germline, which may come from a read error. The sample has other DNA sequences that encode this CDR3 too. J is TRBJ1-2 and V is TRBV19; maybe TRBD1 (6 bases). The CDR3 has 12 amino acids. From germline, CDR1 is LNHDA and CDR2 SQIVND (reference sequence). CDR3 in DNA: TGTGCCACTATGGACAGCCTCTATGGCTACACCTTT. Translating gives CATMDSLYGYTF.

Judged by abundance, this clone is large. The chain recombines TRBV7-6 with TRBJ2-7; weak D call: TRBD2 (5 bases). Between the trimmed V and J ends, which lost 4 bases and 6 bases, there was a span of 7 bases. The CDR3 contains 11 residues. Germline-derived CDR1 and CDR2 are SGHVS and FNYEAQ. CDR3 sequence reads: CASSSGGEQYF. For the CDR3, the DNA is TGTGCCAGCAGCTCAGGAGGCGAGCAGTACTTC.